The rows below give T cell receptor beta chains drawn from one sample of a study of blood T cell repertoires in COVID-19. Here immunoSEQ multiplex PCR was the method, and the copy in TCRdb shows in-frame clones only, minus some. The table includes about 140,000 clones, around nine tenths detected once. The sequenced material came from peripheral blood. The source is a man aged 45-60 years with active or convalescent COVID-19. CDR3s include the opening cysteine and the closing phenylalanine or tryptophan. The order of the fields is V gene, clone size, J gene, D gene, CDR3 DNA, CDR3 protein. D genes are given only for firm matches. Some rows mark clone size as missing; the rest say once, few, many or name a class of expanded clone.

v_call: TRBV30; clone_size: .; j_call: TRBJ1-3; d_call: .; cdr3_nt: TGTGCCTGGAGTGTAGGAGCAGAAGGAAACACCATATATTTT; cdr3_aa: CAWSVGAEGNTIYF
v_call: TRBV6-5; clone_size: .; j_call: TRBJ1-2; d_call: .; cdr3_nt: TGTGCCAGCACCCGAGGTGGGGCCAGGTATGGCTACACCTTC; cdr3_aa: CASTRGGARYGYTF
v_call: TRBV11-1; clone_size: .; j_call: TRBJ1-1; d_call: .; cdr3_nt: TGTGCCAGCAGCTTGGGCAGACCCACTGAAGCTTTCTTT; cdr3_aa: CASSLGRPTEAFF
v_call: TRBV4-3; clone_size: .; j_call: TRBJ2-3; d_call: .; cdr3_nt: TGCGCCAGCAGCCAAGACACTAGCACAGATACGCAGTATTTT; cdr3_aa: CASSQDTSTDTQYF
v_call: TRBV2; clone_size: few; j_call: TRBJ2-7; d_call: TRBD2; cdr3_nt: TGTGCCAGCAGGGGGGTAGCGGGAGGGCCTGGAGAGCAGTACTTC; cdr3_aa: CASRGVAGGPGEQYF
v_call: TRBV27; clone_size: .; j_call: TRBJ2-7; d_call: .; cdr3_nt: TGTGCCAGCAGACGACGACAGGAGCAGTACTTC; cdr3_aa: CASRRRQEQYF
v_call: TRBV9; clone_size: .; j_call: TRBJ2-1; d_call: TRBD2; cdr3_nt: TGTGCCAGCAGCGTAGACGCTAGCGGGCCGTACAATGAGCAGTTCTTC; cdr3_aa: CASSVDASGPYNEQFF
v_call: TRBV6-1; clone_size: few; j_call: TRBJ2-7; d_call: TRBD2; cdr3_nt: TGTGCCAGCGGTGACCCTAGCGGGATCTCCTACGAGCAGTACTTC; cdr3_aa: CASGDPSGISYEQYF
v_call: TRBV27; clone_size: .; j_call: TRBJ2-1; d_call: TRBD2; cdr3_nt: TGTGCCAGCAGTCCCCTGACTAGCGGGAGCCACACCTACAATGAGCAGTTCTTC; cdr3_aa: CASSPLTSGSHTYNEQFF
v_call: TRBV27; clone_size: .; j_call: TRBJ1-2; d_call: TRBD1; cdr3_nt: TGTGCCAGCAGTTCCGGACAGGGGGTCGGCGGCTACACCTTC; cdr3_aa: CASSSGQGVGGYTF
v_call: TRBV11-2; clone_size: .; j_call: TRBJ2-1; d_call: TRBD2; cdr3_nt: TGTGCCAGCAGCTCGCTAGCGGGAGGGTACAATGAGCAGTTCTTC; cdr3_aa: CASSSLAGGYNEQFF
v_call: TRBV6-5; clone_size: few; j_call: TRBJ1-1; d_call: .; cdr3_nt: TGTGCCAGCAGTTACGGTAGATTGGTTGAAGCTTTCTTT; cdr3_aa: CASSYGRLVEAFF
v_call: TRBV7-8; clone_size: .; j_call: TRBJ2-2; d_call: .; cdr3_nt: TGTGCCAGCAGCTTAGCCTCTACAGCCAACACCGGGGAGCTGTTTTTT; cdr3_aa: CASSLASTANTGELFF
v_call: TRBV5-1; clone_size: few; j_call: TRBJ2-7; d_call: TRBD1; cdr3_nt: TGCGCCAGCAGCTTGGCCGGGACAGGGGCCTACGAGCAGTACTTC; cdr3_aa: CASSLAGTGAYEQYF
v_call: TRBV6-5; clone_size: .; j_call: TRBJ1-4; d_call: .; cdr3_nt: TGTGCCAGCAGTTACTCAGGGGCAACTAATGAAAAACTGTTTTTT; cdr3_aa: CASSYSGATNEKLFF
v_call: TRBV13; clone_size: .; j_call: TRBJ2-7; d_call: TRBD2; cdr3_nt: TGTGCCAGCAGCAAGATGGGACTAGCGGGTTCCTACGAGCAGTACTTC; cdr3_aa: CASSKMGLAGSYEQYF
v_call: TRBV5-5; clone_size: .; j_call: TRBJ1-1; d_call: TRBD1; cdr3_nt: TGTGCCAGCAGCTTGTCCAGGGGGTCTGGGAACACTGAAGCTTTCTTT; cdr3_aa: CASSLSRGSGNTEAFF
v_call: TRBV6-5; clone_size: .; j_call: TRBJ2-2; d_call: TRBD1; cdr3_nt: TGTGCGGCGAACAGGGGCACCGGGGAGCTGTTTTTT; cdr3_aa: CAANRGTGELFF
v_call: TRBV28; clone_size: .; j_call: TRBJ1-5; d_call: TRBD1; cdr3_nt: TGTGCCAGCAGTCCTCCGGGACAGGGTAGCAATCAGCCCCAGCATTTT; cdr3_aa: CASSPPGQGSNQPQHF
v_call: TRBV7-7; clone_size: .; j_call: TRBJ2-5; d_call: .; cdr3_nt: TGTGCTAGCAGCCAGGGAGTAGCGGTCTTCGGGACCCAGTACTTC; cdr3_aa: CASSQGVAVFGTQYF
v_call: TRBV19; clone_size: .; j_call: TRBJ2-7; d_call: .; cdr3_nt: TGTGCCAGTAGTATAGGATGGAGGAACTCCTACGAGCAGTACTTC; cdr3_aa: CASSIGWRNSYEQYF
v_call: TRBV11-2; clone_size: .; j_call: TRBJ1-2; d_call: .; cdr3_nt: TGTGCCAGCAGCTTAGGCAGGGGCTACACCTTC; cdr3_aa: CASSLGRGYTF
v_call: TRBV6-5; clone_size: .; j_call: TRBJ1-2; d_call: .; cdr3_nt: TGTGCCAGCAGTTTGGCCTCGGAGGGGTATGGCTACACCTTC; cdr3_aa: CASSLASEGYGYTF
v_call: TRBV19; clone_size: .; j_call: TRBJ2-7; d_call: TRBD2; cdr3_nt: TGTGCCAGTAGTGCCCGGGGGACTATCTCCTACGAGCAGTACTTC; cdr3_aa: CASSARGTISYEQYF
v_call: TRBV19; clone_size: .; j_call: TRBJ1-1; d_call: TRBD1; cdr3_nt: TGTGCCAGTAGAGACAGGGTAACTGAAGCTTTCTTT; cdr3_aa: CASRDRVTEAFF
v_call: TRBV5-6; clone_size: .; j_call: TRBJ2-1; d_call: .; cdr3_nt: TGTGCCAGCAGCTTGGGCCCCCCGCAGGGTAATGAGCAGTTCTTC; cdr3_aa: CASSLGPPQGNEQFF
v_call: TRBV10-1; clone_size: once; j_call: TRBJ2-7; d_call: .; cdr3_nt: TGCGCCAGCTCCAAGACCCCAGCGGAGAGCCTCCCTTCTGCTGAGCAGTACTTC; cdr3_aa: CASSKTPAESLPSAEQYF
v_call: TRBV29-1; clone_size: .; j_call: TRBJ2-7; d_call: TRBD1; cdr3_nt: TGCAGCGTTGAGGGCGGGACAGGGGGCTACGAGCAGTACTTC; cdr3_aa: CSVEGGTGGYEQYF
v_call: TRBV7-8; clone_size: .; j_call: TRBJ2-1; d_call: TRBD2; cdr3_nt: TGTGCCAGCCTTTTAGGGGAGGTAGCGGGAGGGCTTAAGGCTGAGCAGTTCTTC; cdr3_aa: CASLLGEVAGGLKAEQFF
v_call: TRBV5-6; clone_size: few; j_call: TRBJ2-1; d_call: TRBD2; cdr3_nt: TGTGCCAGCAGCCCGACTAGCGGGCCCAATGAGCAGTTCTTC; cdr3_aa: CASSPTSGPNEQFF
v_call: TRBV28; clone_size: .; j_call: TRBJ2-4; d_call: TRBD1; cdr3_nt: TGTGCCAGCAGCCTAGACAGGGTTAGAGACATTCAGTACTTC; cdr3_aa: CASSLDRVRDIQYF
v_call: TRBV24-1; clone_size: .; j_call: TRBJ1-5; d_call: TRBD1; cdr3_nt: TGTGCCACCAGTGGGACAGGGGGCCTCAATCAGCCCCAGCATTTT; cdr3_aa: CATSGTGGLNQPQHF
v_call: TRBV29-1; clone_size: once; j_call: TRBJ2-2; d_call: TRBD2; cdr3_nt: TGCAGCGCTACCGGGACTAGCGGGCAGAACACCGGGGAGCTGTTTTTT; cdr3_aa: CSATGTSGQNTGELFF
v_call: TRBV5-1; clone_size: .; j_call: TRBJ1-4; d_call: TRBD1; cdr3_nt: TGCGCCAGCAGCTTGGGACAGGGGAACGAAAAACTGTTTTTT; cdr3_aa: CASSLGQGNEKLFF
v_call: TRBV16; clone_size: .; j_call: TRBJ2-1; d_call: .; cdr3_nt: TGTGCCAGCAGCCAATCTGCAGTCTCCTACAATGAGCAGTTCTTC; cdr3_aa: CASSQSAVSYNEQFF
v_call: TRBV7-9; clone_size: once; j_call: TRBJ1-1; d_call: TRBD1; cdr3_nt: TGTGCCAGCAGCGTCCGACAGGGAGGTACCACTGAAGCTTTCTTT; cdr3_aa: CASSVRQGGTTEAFF
v_call: TRBV29-1; clone_size: .; j_call: TRBJ1-5; d_call: .; cdr3_nt: TGCAGCGTTTTCGACAGCCGAGTCCAGCATTTT; cdr3_aa: CSVFDSRVQHF
v_call: TRBV6-2/TRBV6-3; clone_size: .; j_call: TRBJ1-2; d_call: TRBD1; cdr3_nt: TGTGCCAGCAGTTCCCCAGGGACAGGGGACTACACCTTC; cdr3_aa: CASSSPGTGDYTF
v_call: TRBV15; clone_size: .; j_call: TRBJ2-1; d_call: .; cdr3_nt: TGTGCCACCAGCAGGGGGCAGGTGGCGTGGAATGAGCAGTTCTTC; cdr3_aa: CATSRGQVAWNEQFF
v_call: TRBV9; clone_size: once; j_call: TRBJ2-1; d_call: TRBD2; cdr3_nt: TGTGCCAGCAGCTCGACTAGCGGGAGGACGGAAGAGCAGTTCTTC; cdr3_aa: CASSSTSGRTEEQFF
v_call: TRBV7-9; clone_size: .; j_call: TRBJ1-6; d_call: .; cdr3_nt: TGTGCCAGCAGCTTAGTTGAGAATTCACCCCTCCACTTT; cdr3_aa: CASSLVENSPLHF
v_call: TRBV24-1; clone_size: .; j_call: TRBJ2-3; d_call: TRBD2; cdr3_nt: TGTGCCCACCTCTTTGGGGGACTAGCGGGAATGAGAGATACGCAGTATTTT; cdr3_aa: CAHLFGGLAGMRDTQYF